The 8 T cell receptor beta chains below all came from one sample that was sequenced in a study of cytomegalovirus exposure and HLA in healthy donors. Clones were read by immunoSEQ multiplex PCR, and TCRdb kept only the in-frame ones, dropping some. The sample carries 150,000 to 200,000 clones, about 86% recorded once. The sequencing input was PBMCs. The receptors derive from a woman aged 18-35 years in good health and CMV-seropositive.

The CDR3 here is CASSHGGAQETQYF. The CDR3 DNA sequence: TGTGCCAGCAGCCACGGGGGGGCCCAAGAGACCCAGTACTTC. The rearrangement uses TRBV11-2 and TRBJ2-5; 8 bases are a match to TRBD2. Germline CDR1 is SGHAT and CDR2 is FQNNGV. After removal of 5 bases from V and 1 base from J, the junction contained 3 bases not matched to a gene. This CDR3 contains 14 residues. Full variable domain (missing parts from reference TRBV11-2 and TRBJ2-5): EAGVAQSPRYKIIEKRQSVAFWCNPISGHATLYWYQQILGQGPKLLIQFQNNGVVDDSQLPKDRFSAERLKGVDSTLKIQPAKLEDSAVYLCASSHGGAQETQYFGPGTRLLVL.

The chain is built from TRBV7-9 and TRBJ2-1, with 8 bases identical to TRBD2. V lost 2 bases and J lost 0; bases outside the gene matches: 3. CDR1 and CDR2 (germline): SEHNR, FQNEAQ (reference sequence). CDR3 length: 16 residues. The CDR3: CASSLSAGGSYNEQFF. In DNA form, the CDR3 reads TGTGCCAGCAGCTTATCTGCGGGGGGCTCCTACAATGAGCAGTTCTTC.

The V call is TRBV2, the J call TRBJ2-1, with 7 bases lining up with TRBD2. The CDR3 totals 15 residues. Germline V CDR1 and CDR2: SNHLY, FYNNEI. V lost 2 bases and J lost 7; bases outside the gene matches: 8. This CDR3 reads CASSETGGSSNEQFF. The CDR3 DNA follows: TGTGCCAGCAGTGAAACGGGGGGTAGTTCGAATGAGCAGTTCTTC.

A single count supports this clone. This rearrangement joins TRBV19 to TRBJ1-1; unclear D gene. This CDR3 region has 13 residues. From germline, CDR1 is LNHDA and CDR2 SQIVND (reference sequence). Trimming cost V 5 bases and J 3 bases, with 10 bases left between them. The CDR3 region is CASSSLVDTEAFF. The CDR3 DNA follows: TGTGCCAGTAGTTCCCTAGTGGACACTGAAGCTTTCTTT.

The chain joins TRBV6-6 to TRBJ1-5; 9 nucleotides line up with TRBD1. J lost 6 bases, V lost 11 bases, and 17 bases had no gene match. This CDR3 has 16 amino acids. Germline loops: CDR1 MNHNY, CDR2 SVGAGI (reference sequence). This CDR3 is CASSGQGISFGQPQHF. CDR3 DNA: TGTGCCTCCTCGGGACAGGGTATTTCTTTTGGTCAGCCCCAGCATTTT.

The V and J genes are TRBV6-1 and TRBJ2-3; TRBD1 might be the D (5 bases). V was cut by 2 bases and J by 2 bases, with 8 bases left in between. CDR1 is MNHNS, CDR2 SASEGT, per germline. The CDR3 contains 14 residues. The DNA for the CDR3 is TGTGCCAGCAGTGAAATGGGGCCCACAGATACGCAGTATTTT. Translating gives CASSEMGPTDTQYF.

The rearrangement links TRBV2 to TRBJ2-1, with a weak D call TRBD1 (6 bases). Germline lookup yields CDR1 SNHLY and CDR2 FYNNEI. V was clipped by 4 bases and J by 4 bases, with 11 bases between them. This CDR3 contains 14 residues. The CDR3 DNA reads TGTGCCAGCAGTGGAGGACAGAGATACAATGAGCAGTTCTTC. Residues: CASSGGQRYNEQFF.

The V call is TRBV4-3, the J call TRBJ2-2; TRBD2 agrees at 10 bases. There are 19 residues in the CDR3. Germline V gene lookup returns CDR1 LGHNA and CDR2 YSLEER. V lost 2 bases, J lost 5 bases, and 14 bases stayed unmatched. The chain's CDR3 is CASSQNYPSGGGETGELFF. The DNA of the CDR3 is TGCGCCAGCAGCCAAAATTACCCCAGCGGGGGGGGAGAAACCGGGGAGCTGTTTTTT.